Included here is one T cell receptor (beta chain) sequence, with context. The antigen remains undetermined. This CDR3 spans 15 amino acids. The V and J ends lost 0 bases and 6 bases, in that order; junction bases with no gene match: 6. CDR1 and CDR2 from the germline V gene are LNHDA and SQIVND (reference sequence). This sample was included in a study of T cells in Graves' hyperthyroidism and ophthalmopathy. The study, taken as a whole, reports: The model made its ophthalmopathy prediction, and onset followed a median approximately six months later. Ophthalmopathy was distinguished from stable hyperthyroidism by 13 V-J signatures.

What was amplified from RNA transcripts were TCR beta CDR3 regions. The TCR CDR3 was amplified in a first-round RT-PCR using the HTBI primer set. In TCRdb, the multiplex PCR reads were re-called with MiXCR into one record per CDR3 protein. The sample has more than 300,000 distinct CDR3 sequences; around 13% are singletons. The study based diagnoses on clinical symptoms, serum thyroxine and TRAb, thyroid ultrasound and orbital computed tomography. The rearrangement links TRBV19 to TRBJ2-7; TRBD2 matches at 9 bases. This sequence originates from a woman between 25 and 40 years old with Graves' hyperthyroidism. The material sequenced was blood. This CDR3 is CASSIDHSGSAEQYF. CDR3 DNA sequence: TGTGCCAGTAGTATAGATCATAGCGGGAGTGCCGAGCAGTACTTC.